These 14 T cell receptor beta chains share one sample of origin, sequenced in a study of blood T cell repertoires in COVID-19. The method was immunoSEQ multiplex PCR; TCRdb's version includes in-frame clones alone and lacks a portion of them. The sample has about 440,000 clones, 87% seen once; the top ten hold 1.5% to 2%. Sequencing was performed on PBMCs or T cells enriched from blood (not recorded which). These receptors all stem from a woman aged 18 to 35 with acute COVID-19.

The chain combines TRBV19 with TRBJ1-1, with a weak D call TRBD1 (5 bases). V lost 6 bases to trimming and J lost 3 bases, with 17 bases between them. This CDR3 has 15 residues. The germline gives CDR1 LNHDA, CDR2 SQIVND (reference sequence). The CDR3 loop is CASRQLGGADTEAFF. CDR3 DNA: TGTGCCAGTAGACAGCTTGGTGGGGCGGACACTGAAGCTTTCTTT.

The chain carries TRBV12-3 or TRBV12-4 and TRBJ2-3; the match to TRBD1 covers 7 bases. Trimming removed 6 bases from V and 3 bases from J; junction bases left unmatched: 3. The CDR3 length is 13 residues. CDR3 in DNA: TGTGCCAGCAGGAGACAGGGAACAGATACGCAGTATTTT. This gives the protein CASRRQGTDTQYF.

The gene calls are TRBV19 and TRBJ1-5, with 8 bases matching TRBD1. The ends lost 3 bases at V and 7 bases at J; junction bases unmatched: 8. CDR1 is LNHDA, CDR2 SQIVND, per germline (reference sequence). The CDR3 sequence is 15 residues long. CDR3 DNA: TGTGCCAGTAGTATTTCCGGACAGGGCCTACAGCCCCAGCATTTT. It specifies CASSISGQGLQPQHF.

The chain combines TRBV3-1 (or the pseudogene TRBV3-2) with TRBJ2-1; 7 bases match TRBD2. Trimming removed 2 bases from V and 4 bases from J; junction bases left unmatched: 8. Germline values: CDR1 LGHDT, CDR2 YNNKEL (reference sequence). CDR3 length equals 16 residues. CDR3 protein: CASSQRTGTKYNEQFF. The CDR3 DNA reads TGTGCCAGCAGCCAACGCACCGGGACTAAATACAATGAGCAGTTCTTC.

J is TRBJ2-1 and V is TRBV12-5; 7 bases line up with TRBD2. Germline V gives CDR1 LGHNT, CDR2 FRNRAP. The CDR3 is made up of 14 amino acids. V dropped 1 base and J dropped 6; count of bases not matched to a gene: 3. The CDR3 DNA reads as TGTGCTAGTGGTTTGGCCCGACTAGCCAATGAGCAGTTCTTC. Protein sequence: CASGLARLANEQFF.

The chain joins TRBV11-3 to TRBJ2-1, with D possibly matching TRBD1 (6 bases). Germline V CDR1 and CDR2: SGHNT, YENEEA. V gave up 0 bases and J gave up 2 bases, with 8 bases separating them. The CDR3 contains 15 residues. The CDR3 region has the DNA TGTGCCAGCAGCTTAGATAGGGGGACCTACAATGAGCAGTTCTTC. Translation gives CASSLDRGTYNEQFF.

The chain links TRBV20-1 to TRBJ2-7; perhaps TRBD1 as D (5 bases). The CDR3 length is 11 residues. The germline V gene has CDR1 DFQATT and CDR2 SNEGSKA (reference sequence). Trimming removed 5 bases at V and 6 bases at J, with 11 bases between. CDR3 coding DNA: TGCAGTGCTGACCAGGGTATCGAGCAGTACTTC. Translation gives CSADQGIEQYF.

The chain recombines TRBV4-1 with TRBJ1-5, with a tentative D call TRBD1 (5 bases). CDR1 and CDR2 (germline): MGHRA, YSYEKL. The ends were cut back, 0 bases at V and 0 bases at J, with 15 bases in the middle. CDR3 length equals 18 residues. The CDR3: CASSQESLRQYSNQPQHF. The DNA for the CDR3 is TGCGCCAGCAGCCAAGAAAGCCTAAGACAGTATAGCAATCAGCCCCAGCATTTT.

In its sample, this clone was seen a few times. The chain couples TRBV27 to TRBJ2-3; TRBD1 is a possible D gene (5 bases). The germline V gene encodes CDR1 MNHEY and CDR2 SMNVEV (reference sequence). Deletions cut 5 bases from V and 1 base from J, with 13 bases between. The CDR3 extends over 15 amino acids. CDR3 nucleotide sequence: TGTGCCAGCAGTACCAGGGTATGGGGCACAGATACGCAGTATTTT. Its protein is CASSTRVWGTDTQYF.

The chain has TRBV6-6 and TRBJ1-6; D unclear. Germline CDR1 reads MNHNY; CDR2 reads SVGAGI (reference sequence). CDR3 length: 15 amino acids. Trimming stripped 4 bases from V and 8 bases from J, with 15 bases between. Here the CDR3 reads CASSSRQGMDSPLHF. DNA for the CDR3: TGTGCCAGCAGTTCCCGACAAGGAATGGATTCACCCCTCCACTTT.

The table lists this clone with a few counts. This chain connects TRBV14 to TRBJ2-3, with D tentatively TRBD1 (6 bases). Germline lookup yields CDR1 SGHDN and CDR2 FVKESK. Trimming removed 2 bases from V and 2 bases from J, with 11 bases in between. The CDR3 totals 15 residues. CDR3 sequence reads: CASSQTTGLTDTQYF. The CDR3 region has the DNA TGTGCCAGCAGCCAAACGACAGGTCTCACAGATACGCAGTATTTT. Together with reference TRBV14 and TRBJ2-3, the CDR3 gives the full variable domain: EAGVTQFPSHSVIEKGQTVTLRCDPISGHDNLYWYRRVMGKEIKFLLHFVKESKQDESGMPNNRFLAERTGGTYSTLKVQPAELEDSGVYFCASSQTTGLTDTQYFGPGTRLTVL.

This clone is a singleton in its sample. The chain couples TRBV29-1 to TRBJ2-2; TRBD2 agrees at 9 bases. CDR3 length: 15 amino acids. Germline lookup yields CDR1 SQVTM and CDR2 ANQGSEA. V shed 2 bases, J shed 3 bases, and the junction held 4 bases outside the gene matches. CDR3 amino acids: CSVEPREGHTGELFF. Written as DNA, the CDR3 is TGCAGCGTTGAACCGCGGGAGGGCCACACCGGGGAGCTGTTTTTT.

The rearrangement joins TRBV2 to TRBJ2-7; 7 bases are a match to TRBD2. Germline values: CDR1 SNHLY, CDR2 FYNNEI. The CDR3 has 15 amino acids. The junction had 8 bases not matched to a gene; V was cut back by 5 bases and J by 1 base. The CDR3 protein is CASSFRGLRSYEQYF. The CDR3 nucleotides read TGTGCCAGCAGTTTCCGGGGACTAAGGTCCTACGAGCAGTACTTC.

This sequence joins TRBV12-5 and TRBJ2-5; 9 bases line up with TRBD2. The ends lost 6 bases at V and 5 bases at J; junction bases unmatched: 10. Looked up from germline, CDR1 is LGHNT and CDR2 is FRNRAP. The CDR3 spans 15 residues. This CDR3 reads CASGPGTSFGETQYF. In DNA, the CDR3 is TGTGCTAGTGGGCCCGGGACTAGCTTTGGGGAGACCCAGTACTTC.